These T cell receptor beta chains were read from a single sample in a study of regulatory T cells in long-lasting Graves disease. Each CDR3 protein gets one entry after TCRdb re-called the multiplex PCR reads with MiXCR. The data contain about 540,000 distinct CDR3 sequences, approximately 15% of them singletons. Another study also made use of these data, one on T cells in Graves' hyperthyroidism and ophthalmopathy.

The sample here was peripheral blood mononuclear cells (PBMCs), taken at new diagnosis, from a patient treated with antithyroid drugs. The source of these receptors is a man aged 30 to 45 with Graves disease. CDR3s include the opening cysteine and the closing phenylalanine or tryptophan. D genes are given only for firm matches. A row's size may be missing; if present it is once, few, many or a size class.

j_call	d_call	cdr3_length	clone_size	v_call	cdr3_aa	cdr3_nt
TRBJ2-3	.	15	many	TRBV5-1	CASSRSGSSTDTQYF	TGTGCCAGCAGCCGAAGCGGATCTAGCACAGATACGCAGTATTTT
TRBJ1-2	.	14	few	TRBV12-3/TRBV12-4	CASSPRGVSYGYTF	TGTGCCAGCAGCCCTCGAGGGGTTTCCTATGGCTACACCTTC
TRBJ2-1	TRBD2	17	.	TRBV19	CASSIGSGGLTDNEQFF	TGTGCCAGTAGTATAGGGTCGGGGGGGCTGACAGACAATGAGCAGTTCTTC
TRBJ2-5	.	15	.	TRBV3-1	CASSQDWGSRETQYF	TGTGCCAGCAGCCAAGATTGGGGTAGCAGGGAGACCCAGTACTTC
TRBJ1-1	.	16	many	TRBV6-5	CASSYSIYRPNTEAFF	TGTGCCAGCAGTTACTCGATATACAGGCCGAACACTGAAGCTTTCTTT
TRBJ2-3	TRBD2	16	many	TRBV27	CASSDGGRRRTDTQYF	TGTGCCAGCAGTGATGGCGGGAGACGTCGCACAGATACGCAGTATTTT
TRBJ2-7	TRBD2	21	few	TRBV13	CASSSATLTSGRAASSYEQYF	TGTGCCAGCAGCTCAGCCACCCTGACTAGCGGGAGGGCCGCCAGCTCCTACGAGCAGTACTTC
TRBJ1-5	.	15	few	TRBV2	CASSLGAVRGQPQHF	TGTGCCAGCAGCTTAGGCGCCGTCAGGGGTCAGCCCCAGCATTTT
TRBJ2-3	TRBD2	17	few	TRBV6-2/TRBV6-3	CASSSYRGTSGRDTQYF	TGTGCCAGCAGCTCATACCGGGGGACTAGCGGGAGAGATACGCAGTATTTT
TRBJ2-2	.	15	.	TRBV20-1	CSAISPGANTGELFF	TGCAGTGCTATCTCGCCGGGAGCGAACACCGGGGAGCTGTTTTTT
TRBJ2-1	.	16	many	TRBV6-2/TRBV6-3	CASSYSRPKSYNEQFF	TGTGCCAGCAGTTACTCCCGACCAAAGTCCTACAATGAGCAGTTCTTC